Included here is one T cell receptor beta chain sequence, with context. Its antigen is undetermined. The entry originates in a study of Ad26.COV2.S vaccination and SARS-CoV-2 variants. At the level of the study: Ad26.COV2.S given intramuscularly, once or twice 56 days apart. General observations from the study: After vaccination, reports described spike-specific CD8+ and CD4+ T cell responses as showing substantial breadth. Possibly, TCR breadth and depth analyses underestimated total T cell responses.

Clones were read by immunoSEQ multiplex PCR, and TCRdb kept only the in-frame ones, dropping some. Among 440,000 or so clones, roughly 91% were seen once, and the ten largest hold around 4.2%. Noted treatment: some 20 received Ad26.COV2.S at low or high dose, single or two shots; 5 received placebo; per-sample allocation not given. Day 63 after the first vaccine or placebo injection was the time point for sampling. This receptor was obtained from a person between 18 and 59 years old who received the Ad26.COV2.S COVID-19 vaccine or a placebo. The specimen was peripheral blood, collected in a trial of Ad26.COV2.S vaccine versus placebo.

Written as DNA, the CDR3 is TGTGCCACCAAAGGTGAGGGGAGGTTTTCCTACGAGCAGTACTTC. Protein: CATKGEGRFSYEQYF. This chain links TRBV28 with TRBJ2-7, with D maybe TRBD2 (6 bases). The CDR3 is 15 residues long. V lost 10 bases and J 1 base, leaving 20 bases between the germline ends. Per germline, CDR1 MDHEN and CDR2 SYDVKM.